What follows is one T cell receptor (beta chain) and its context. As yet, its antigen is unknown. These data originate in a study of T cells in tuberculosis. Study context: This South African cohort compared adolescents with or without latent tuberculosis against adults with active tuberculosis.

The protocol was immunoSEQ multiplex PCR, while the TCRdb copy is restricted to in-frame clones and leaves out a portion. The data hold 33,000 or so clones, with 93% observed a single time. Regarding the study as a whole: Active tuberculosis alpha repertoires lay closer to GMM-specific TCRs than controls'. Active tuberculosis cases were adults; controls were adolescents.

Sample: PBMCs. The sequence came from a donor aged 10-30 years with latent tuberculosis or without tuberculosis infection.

The CDR3 sequence is CASSLGGQRNSPLHF. CDR3 bases: TGTGCCAGCAGCTTGGGGGGACAAAGGAATTCACCCCTCCACTTT. The chain employs TRBV5-6 and TRBJ1-6; a possible D gene is TRBD1 (6 bases). There are 15 residues in the CDR3. V lost 0 bases, J lost 7 bases, and 11 bases lay in between. The germline gives CDR1 SGHDT, CDR2 YYEEEE.